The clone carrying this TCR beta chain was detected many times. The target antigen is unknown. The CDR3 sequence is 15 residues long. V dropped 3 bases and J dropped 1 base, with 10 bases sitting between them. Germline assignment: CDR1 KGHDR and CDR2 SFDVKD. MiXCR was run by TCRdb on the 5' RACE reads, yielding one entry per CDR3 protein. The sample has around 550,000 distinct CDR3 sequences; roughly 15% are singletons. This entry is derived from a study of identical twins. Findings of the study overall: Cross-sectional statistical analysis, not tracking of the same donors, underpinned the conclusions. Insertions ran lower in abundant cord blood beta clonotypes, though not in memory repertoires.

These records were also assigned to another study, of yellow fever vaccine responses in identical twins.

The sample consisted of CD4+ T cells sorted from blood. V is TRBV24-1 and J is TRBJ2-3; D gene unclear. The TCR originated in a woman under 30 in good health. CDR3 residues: CATSDLGPGTDTQYF. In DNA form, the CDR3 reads TGTGCCACCAGTGATCTCGGGCCCGGCACAGATACGCAGTATTTT.